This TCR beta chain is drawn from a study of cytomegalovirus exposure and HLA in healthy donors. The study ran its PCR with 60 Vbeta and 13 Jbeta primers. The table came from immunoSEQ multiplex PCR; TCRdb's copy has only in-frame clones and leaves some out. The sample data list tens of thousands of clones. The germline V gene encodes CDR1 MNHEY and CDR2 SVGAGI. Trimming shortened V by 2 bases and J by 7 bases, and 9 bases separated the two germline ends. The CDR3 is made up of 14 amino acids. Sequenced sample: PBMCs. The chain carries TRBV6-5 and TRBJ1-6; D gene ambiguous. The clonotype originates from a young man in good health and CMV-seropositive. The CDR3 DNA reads TGTGCCAGCAGTTACCGGACGGGGAATTCACCCCTCCACTTT. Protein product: CASSYRTGNSPLHF.